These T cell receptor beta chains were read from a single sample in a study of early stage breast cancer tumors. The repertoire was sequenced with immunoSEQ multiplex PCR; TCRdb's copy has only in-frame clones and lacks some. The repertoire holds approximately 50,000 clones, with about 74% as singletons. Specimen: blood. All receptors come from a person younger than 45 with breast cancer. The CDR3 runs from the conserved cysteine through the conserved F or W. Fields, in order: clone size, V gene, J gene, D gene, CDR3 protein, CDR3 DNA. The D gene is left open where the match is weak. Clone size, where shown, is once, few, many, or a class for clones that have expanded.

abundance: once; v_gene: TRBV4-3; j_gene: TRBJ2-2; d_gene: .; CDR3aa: CASSQDDQDTGELFF; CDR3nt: TGCGCCAGCAGCCAAGATGACCAGGACACCGGGGAGCTGTTTTTT
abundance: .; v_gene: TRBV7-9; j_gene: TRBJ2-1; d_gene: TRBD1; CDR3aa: CASRSTGASEQFF; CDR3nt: TGTGCCAGCAGATCGACAGGGGCCAGTGAGCAGTTCTTC
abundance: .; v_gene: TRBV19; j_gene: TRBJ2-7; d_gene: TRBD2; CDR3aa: CASSYGTSGSLYEQYF; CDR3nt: TGTGCCAGTAGTTATGGGACTAGCGGGAGTCTCTACGAGCAGTACTTC
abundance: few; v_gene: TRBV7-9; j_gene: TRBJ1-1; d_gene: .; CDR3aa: CASSFGRGNTEAFF; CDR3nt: TGTGCCAGCAGCTTCGGACGGGGGAACACTGAAGCTTTCTTT
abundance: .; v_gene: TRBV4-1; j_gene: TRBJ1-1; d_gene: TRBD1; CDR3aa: CASSLTGAEAFF; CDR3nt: TGCGCCAGCAGCCTTACAGGGGCTGAAGCTTTCTTT
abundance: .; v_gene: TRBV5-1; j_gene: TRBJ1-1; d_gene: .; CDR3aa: CASSWNSGQNTEAFF; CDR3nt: TGCGCCAGCAGCTGGAACTCGGGACAGAACACTGAAGCTTTCTTT
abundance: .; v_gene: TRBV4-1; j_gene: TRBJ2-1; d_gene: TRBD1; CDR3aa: CASSHTTGGETYNEQFF; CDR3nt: TGCGCCAGCAGCCACACCACAGGGGGCGAAACCTACAATGAGCAGTTCTTC
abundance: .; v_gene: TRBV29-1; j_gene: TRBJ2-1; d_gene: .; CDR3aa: CSVRGNEQFF; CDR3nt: TGCAGCGTTCGGGGGAATGAGCAGTTCTTC
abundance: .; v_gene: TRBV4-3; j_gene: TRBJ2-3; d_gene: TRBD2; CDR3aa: CASSQIAGEGTDTQYF; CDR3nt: TGCGCCAGCAGCCAAATAGCGGGAGAGGGCACAGATACGCAGTATTTT
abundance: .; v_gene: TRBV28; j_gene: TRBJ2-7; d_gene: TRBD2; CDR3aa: CASRIGLAGASYEQYF; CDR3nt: TGTGCCAGCAGAATTGGACTAGCGGGAGCAAGCTACGAGCAGTACTTC
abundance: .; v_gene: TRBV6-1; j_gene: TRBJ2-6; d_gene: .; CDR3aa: CASSVPDGANVLTF; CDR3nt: TGTGCCAGCAGTGTGCCGGATGGGGCCAACGTCCTGACTTTC